These T cell receptor beta chains were read from a single sample in a study of blood T cell repertoires in COVID-19. The data were produced by immunoSEQ multiplex PCR, yet TCRdb's version contains in-frame clones alone and is incomplete. The repertoire holds around 330,000 clones, with 85% as singletons. The specimen was PBMCs or T cells enriched from blood (not recorded which). The receptors originated from a woman aged 25 to 45 who had been exposed to COVID-19. CDR3s include the opening cysteine and the closing phenylalanine or tryptophan. The D gene is left open where the match is weak. Clone size is not always given. Where it is, it says once, few, many or a class for expanded clones.

d_call,j_call,clone_size,v_call,cdr3_aa,cdr3_nt
TRBD1,TRBJ1-6,.,TRBV6-5,CASRSQGSPLHF,TGTGCCAGCAGATCACAGGGGTCCCCCCTCCACTTT
TRBD2,TRBJ2-3,.,TRBV29-1,CSAGAGGTDTQYF,TGCAGCGCTGGAGCGGGGGGCACAGATACGCAGTATTTT
.,TRBJ1-2,.,TRBV7-9,CASTQGRGGFYGYTF,TGTGCCAGCACTCAAGGTCGGGGTGGGTTCTATGGCTACACCTTC
.,TRBJ1-1,.,TRBV2,CASNEEVVRTEAFF,TGTGCCAGCAACGAGGAAGTGGTGAGGACTGAAGCTTTCTTT
.,TRBJ2-2,.,TRBV6-5,CASRSTGLLTGELFF,TGTGCCAGCAGGTCGACAGGTTTACTAACCGGGGAGCTGTTTTTT
.,TRBJ1-1,.,TRBV30,CAWITGTEAFF,TGTGCCTGGATAACGGGTACTGAAGCTTTCTTT
TRBD1,TRBJ1-5,.,TRBV9,CASSVGGQYNQPQHF,TGTGCCAGCAGCGTCGGGGGACAGTACAATCAGCCCCAGCATTTT
.,TRBJ1-2,.,TRBV30,CAWSRSPPGVRNYGYTF,TGTGCCTGGAGTAGGTCCCCTCCAGGGGTCAGAAACTATGGCTACACCTTC
TRBD1,TRBJ1-2,.,TRBV9,CASSAGQGAYGYTF,TGTGCCAGCAGCGCTGGACAGGGGGCGTACGGCTACACCTTC
TRBD1,TRBJ1-2,few,TRBV11-2,CASSFVRGRDYGYTF,TGTGCCAGCAGCTTTGTCAGGGGGCGCGACTATGGCTACACCTTC
.,TRBJ1-2,few,TRBV11-2,CASSLEAVRFGYTF,TGTGCCAGCAGCTTAGAGGCAGTCAGATTTGGCTACACCTTC
.,TRBJ2-1,.,TRBV2,CASSERVRDNEQFF,TGTGCCAGCAGTGAGAGGGTCAGAGACAATGAGCAGTTCTTC
TRBD1,TRBJ1-6,.,TRBV5-1,CASRSGDRGQGSPLHF,TGCGCCAGCAGATCTGGGGACAGGGGGCAGGGGTCACCCCTCCACTTT
TRBD1,TRBJ1-2,.,TRBV30,CAWGQAYGYTF,TGTGCCTGGGGACAGGCCTATGGCTACACCTTC
.,TRBJ2-7,.,TRBV2,CAWARTFLYEQYF,TGTGCCTGGGCCCGGACATTTCTCTACGAGCAGTACTTC
TRBD2,TRBJ2-3,.,TRBV30,CAWSNPAGGPTDTQYF,TGTGCCTGGAGTAACCCAGCGGGAGGGCCAACAGATACGCAGTATTTT
.,TRBJ1-1,few,TRBV2,CASRTNTRGNTEAFF,TGTGCCAGCAGGACTAATACCAGGGGGAACACTGAAGCTTTCTTT
TRBD2,TRBJ2-2,.,TRBV3-1/TRBV3-2,CASSRSGGNTGELFF,TGTGCCAGCAGTAGGAGCGGGGGGAACACCGGGGAGCTGTTTTTT
TRBD1,TRBJ2-3,.,TRBV5-1,CASSLEGTGSLPQYF,TGCGCCAGCAGCTTGGAGGGGACAGGGAGCCTACCGCAGTATTTT
TRBD2,TRBJ2-7,many,TRBV27,CASSSLPGTSGSSYEQYF,TGTGCCAGCAGTTCCCTCCCCGGGACTAGCGGGAGTTCCTACGAGCAGTACTTC
TRBD2,TRBJ2-7,.,TRBV18,CASSPPVAGVEEQYF,TGTGCCAGCTCACCACCGGTAGCGGGAGTTGAAGAGCAGTACTTC
.,TRBJ2-7,.,TRBV7-2,CASSLAQREQYF,TGTGCCAGCAGCTTAGCCCAGCGAGAGCAGTACTTC
TRBD1,TRBJ1-2,.,TRBV28,CASSLDRGANYGYTF,TGTGCCAGCAGTCTGGACAGGGGAGCAAACTATGGCTACACCTTC
TRBD1,TRBJ1-4,.,TRBV18,CASSADRGEEKLFF,TGTGCCAGCTCAGCGGACAGGGGGGAGGAAAAACTGTTTTTT
.,TRBJ2-1,.,TRBV4-3,CASSPRPSAHNEQFF,TGCGCCAGCAGCCCCCGACCTAGCGCACACAATGAGCAGTTCTTC
TRBD2,TRBJ2-3,few,TRBV6-5,CASSRTSGTDTQYF,TGTGCCAGCAGTCGCACTAGCGGCACAGATACGCAGTATTTT
.,TRBJ1-1,.,TRBV10-2,CASSVQGGEFTEAFF,TGCGCCAGCAGTGTACAGGGCGGAGAATTCACTGAAGCTTTCTTT
.,TRBJ2-3,.,TRBV6-2/TRBV6-3,CASSYKGGRTDTQYF,TGTGCCAGCAGTTACAAAGGGGGAAGGACAGATACGCAGTATTTT
.,TRBJ2-3,.,TRBV4-2,CASRALLTDTQYF,TGTGCCAGCAGAGCCCTACTTACAGATACGCAGTATTTT
.,TRBJ2-5,once,TRBV18,CASSPQSGLQETQYF,TGTGCCAGCTCACCACAGTCCGGGTTACAAGAGACCCAGTACTTC
TRBD2,TRBJ2-7,.,TRBV25-1,CASSESGGTSGRWYEQYF,TGTGCCAGCAGTGAATCAGGGGGGACTAGCGGGAGATGGTACGAGCAGTACTTC
TRBD1,TRBJ1-5,.,TRBV19,CASTLDRGKQPQHF,TGTGCCAGTACCCTGGACAGGGGGAAACAGCCCCAGCATTTT
.,TRBJ1-2,.,TRBV3-1/TRBV3-2,CASSQDRSGGVTGYTF,TGTGCCAGCAGCCAAGATAGGTCTGGAGGGGTAACTGGCTACACCTTC
.,TRBJ2-5,.,TRBV12-3/TRBV12-4,CASREGQLETQYF,TGTGCCAGCAGGGAAGGACAGTTGGAGACCCAGTACTTC
TRBD1,TRBJ1-6,.,TRBV5-1,CASSVGQGISPLHF,TGCGCCAGCAGCGTGGGACAGGGAATCTCACCCCTCCACTTT
.,TRBJ1-5,.,TRBV7-9,CASSLGGDQPQHF,TGTGCCAGCAGCCTTGGGGGGGATCAGCCCCAGCATTTT
TRBD2,TRBJ2-2,.,TRBV6-1,CASSEASGSTGELFF,TGTGCCAGCAGTGAAGCTAGCGGGAGCACCGGGGAGCTGTTTTTT
TRBD1,TRBJ1-3,.,TRBV2,CAGGGQSLSNTIYF,TGTGCCGGAGGGGGCCAGTCTCTATCGAACACCATATATTTT
TRBD2,TRBJ2-5,.,TRBV11-3,CASSPRGGGVETQYF,TGTGCCAGCAGCCCACGAGGCGGGGGGGTGGAGACCCAGTACTTC
TRBD1,TRBJ1-1,.,TRBV9,CASSGGQGIYDEAFF,TGTGCCAGCAGCGGGGGACAGGGAATCTACGATGAAGCTTTCTTT
TRBD2,TRBJ2-1,.,TRBV7-2,CASRTASGGSNEQFF,TGTGCCAGCAGGACGGCTAGCGGGGGCTCTAATGAGCAGTTCTTC
TRBD1,TRBJ1-2,.,TRBV18,CASSIGDSNYGYTF,TGTGCCAGCTCAATCGGGGACAGTAACTATGGCTACACCTTC